The present T cell receptor beta chain was sequenced within a study of blood T cell repertoires in COVID-19. The CDR3 contains 13 residues. J gave up 8 bases and V 5 bases, and 5 bases lay outside the gene matches. Germline assignment: CDR1 MDHEN and CDR2 SYDVKM. How the authors handled the data: Reference gene primer amplification gave estimated nucleated cell counts. This table comes from immunoSEQ multiplex PCR, and its TCRdb copy is limited to in-frame clones, with some not included. Clonal size and the V and J genes are those of that table, whereas D and trimming came from the DNA. The sample has around 100,000 clones, almost 80% seen once.

Sequenced input: peripheral blood. The receptor was isolated from a woman in her 70s with acute or convalescent COVID-19. The chain is built from TRBV28 and TRBJ1-2; TRBD1 matches 10 bases. This CDR3 is CASSLGQGSGYTF. CDR3 nucleotides: TGTGCCAGCAGTCTGGGACAGGGGAGCGGCTACACCTTC.